The rows below give T cell receptor beta chains drawn from one sample of a study of cytomegalovirus exposure and HLA in healthy donors. Sequencing was performed with immunoSEQ multiplex PCR; in TCRdb, only in-frame clones are kept and a portion is missing. The table lists around 86,000 clones, over 70% of them singletons. Sequencing was done on a sample of PBMCs. The receptors originated from a man aged 50-59 years in good health and CMV-seropositive. Each CDR3 is given with its conserved first and last residue. Each record gives: V gene, J gene, D gene, clone size, CDR3 protein, CDR3 DNA. D genes are given only for firm matches. Size tells how often a clone was seen (once, few, many) or the class of an expanded clone, and some rows leave it out.

TRBV6-5	TRBJ2-7	-	-	CASIDRPGGEQYF	TGTGCCAGCATAGACAGGCCCGGCGGCGAGCAGTACTTC
TRBV4-3	TRBJ1-1	-	-	CASSQDRLNTEAFF	TGCGCCAGCAGCCAAGACAGATTGAACACTGAAGCTTTCTTT
TRBV5-1	TRBJ2-3	-	-	CASSYPSRTGTDTQYF	TGCGCCAGCAGCTACCCTAGCAGAACAGGCACAGATACGCAGTATTTT
TRBV5-4	TRBJ2-1	-	-	CASSRRAEPYNEQFF	TGTGCCAGCAGCAGAAGAGCGGAGCCCTACAATGAGCAGTTCTTC
TRBV20-1	TRBJ2-5	-	-	CSGDSQETQYF	TGCAGCGGGGATTCCCAAGAGACCCAGTACTTC
TRBV4-2	TRBJ2-7	TRBD2	few	CASSQESGRGYEQYF	TGTGCCAGCAGCCAAGAGAGCGGGAGGGGCTACGAGCAGTACTTC
TRBV30	TRBJ1-2	-	-	CAWTLNTDYGYTF	TGTGCCTGGACCCTTAACACAGACTATGGCTACACCTTC
TRBV13	TRBJ2-7	TRBD2	once	CASTGREGGTIF	TGTGCCAGCACGGGGCGGGAGGGAGGAACCATCTTC
TRBV20-1	TRBJ1-2	-	-	CSARDIGYTF	TGCAGTGCTAGAGACATTGGCTACACCTTC
TRBV30	TRBJ1-1	-	-	CAWITPNTEAFF	TGTGCCTGGATTACACCGAACACTGAAGCTTTCTTT
TRBV13	TRBJ1-3	-	-	CASSSGPLADFFGGAETSGNTIYF	TGTGCCAGCAGCTCAGGACCCCTCGCAGACTTCTTCGGGGGTGCAGAGACCTCTGGAAACACCATATATTTT
TRBV30	TRBJ1-2	-	-	CAWSTTGYTF	TGTGCCTGGAGTACAACTGGCTACACCTTC
TRBV7-2	TRBJ1-1	-	-	CASSPDWSTEAFF	TGTGCCAGCAGCCCCGACTGGTCCACTGAAGCTTTCTTT
TRBV5-8	TRBJ2-1	TRBD2	-	CASSSGTSGDGNEQFF	TGTGCCAGCAGCTCGGGGACTAGCGGAGATGGGAATGAGCAGTTCTTC
TRBV5-1	TRBJ2-1	TRBD1	-	CASSLQGDSSYNEQFF	TGCGCCAGCAGCTTGCAGGGGGACAGCTCCTACAATGAGCAGTTCTTC
TRBV2	TRBJ1-4	TRBD1	few	CASRTGTGRGNEKLFF	TGTGCCAGCAGAACCGGGACAGGGCGAGGTAATGAAAAACTGTTTTTT
TRBV25-1	TRBJ2-1	-	-	CASSVYSSEQFF	TGTGCCAGCAGTGTCTATAGCTCTGAGCAGTTCTTC
TRBV18	TRBJ2-2	TRBD1	-	CASSPGGASGELFF	TGTGCCAGCTCGCCAGGGGGCGCGTCCGGGGAGCTGTTTTTT
TRBV29-1	TRBJ2-1	-	-	CSVGSLASHEQFF	TGCAGCGTCGGGTCCCTAGCGTCCCATGAGCAGTTCTTC
TRBV5-6	TRBJ2-5	-	-	CASSLGQAQETQYF	TGTGCCAGCAGCTTGGGGCAGGCCCAAGAGACCCAGTACTTC
TRBV7-3	TRBJ2-1	-	-	CASSLTGGARVSSEQFF	TGTGCCAGCAGCTTAACGGGGGGGGCACGGGTCAGTTCCGAGCAGTTCTTC
TRBV2	TRBJ2-5	-	-	CASSTLGARETQYF	TGTGCCAGCAGTACGTTAGGGGCCCGGGAGACCCAGTACTTC
TRBV4-3	TRBJ1-3	-	-	CASSPGGSGNTIYF	TGCGCCAGCAGCCCGGGGGGCTCTGGAAACACCATATATTTT
TRBV7-2	TRBJ1-5	-	few	CASSLGEVQPQHF	TGTGCCAGCAGCTTAGGGGAGGTCCAGCCCCAGCATTTT
TRBV18	TRBJ2-2	TRBD2	-	CASSPSGLADTGELFF	TGTGCCAGCTCACCGTCGGGACTAGCGGACACCGGGGAGCTGTTTTTT
TRBV15	TRBJ2-1	-	-	CATSRARGEQFF	TGTGCCACCAGCCGCGCCCGGGGGGAGCAGTTCTTC
TRBV18	TRBJ2-7	TRBD1	few	CASSRAGQGREQYF	TGTGCCAGCTCACGAGCCGGACAGGGACGAGAGCAGTACTTC
TRBV7-9	TRBJ2-7	TRBD1	few	CSSSSTGGQLYYEQYF	TGTTCCAGCAGCTCGACAGGGGGCCAACTTTACTACGAGCAGTACTTC
TRBV5-1	TRBJ2-7	TRBD1	-	CASSFGGTGAYEQYF	TGCGCCAGCAGCTTTGGAGGGACAGGGGCCTACGAGCAGTACTTC
TRBV5-5	TRBJ2-5	TRBD1	-	CASSLIQGAIETQYF	TGTGCCAGCAGCTTGATACAGGGGGCAATCGAGACCCAGTACTTC
TRBV6-4	TRBJ2-1	-	-	CASSDGGTADEQFF	TGTGCCAGCAGTGATGGCGGGACAGCGGATGAGCAGTTCTTC
TRBV5-5	TRBJ1-2	TRBD1	-	CASSDGQGLGYTF	TGTGCCAGCAGCGATGGACAGGGTCTCGGCTACACCTTC
TRBV15	TRBJ2-7	-	-	CATSRSNSNEQYF	TGTGCCACCAGCAGATCTAATTCCAATGAGCAGTACTTC
TRBV4-1	TRBJ2-1	TRBD2	-	CASSRRTSGLSLSSYNEQFF	TGCGCCAGCAGTCGTCGTACTAGCGGGCTCTCTTTAAGCTCCTACAATGAGCAGTTCTTC
TRBV5-4	TRBJ1-3	TRBD1	-	CASSFDRAHTIYF	TGTGCCAGCAGCTTTGACAGGGCGCACACCATATATTTT
TRBV5-1	TRBJ1-6	-	-	CASSLAPGGGNSPLHF	TGCGCCAGCAGCTTGGCCCCCGGAGGCGGCAATTCACCCCTCCACTTT
TRBV19	TRBJ1-5	-	-	CASSTQDTAYSNQPQHF	TGTGCCAGTAGTACCCAGGACACAGCCTATAGCAATCAGCCCCAGCATTTT
TRBV7-2	TRBJ1-1	-	-	CASSGLDTLNTEAFF	TGTGCCAGCAGCGGTTTGGACACCTTGAACACTGAAGCTTTCTTT
TRBV6-5	TRBJ1-3	-	-	CATLGGTGNTIYF	TGTGCCACCCTGGGGGGGACTGGAAACACCATATATTTT
TRBV14	TRBJ2-4	TRBD1	-	CASSRGQGANIQYF	TGTGCCAGCAGCCGGGGACAGGGGGCGAACATTCAGTACTTC
TRBV2	TRBJ2-5	TRBD2	once	CASSTGSGSRETQYF	TGTGCCAGCAGTACAGGTAGCGGGAGCCGGGAGACCCAGTACTTC
TRBV6-5	TRBJ2-7	-	-	CASSQYQGYEQYF	TGTGCCAGCAGCCAGTACCAGGGGTACGAGCAGTACTTC
TRBV5-4	TRBJ1-2	-	-	CASSLLQEGYGYTF	TGTGCCAGCAGCCTCTTACAGGAAGGCTATGGCTACACCTTC
TRBV7-3	TRBJ2-1	TRBD2	-	CASSLLGTNNNEQFF	TGTGCCAGCAGCCTTCTCGGGACTAACAACAATGAGCAGTTCTTC
TRBV7-9	TRBJ2-3	TRBD2	-	CASSLTAGGTDTQYF	TGTGCCAGCAGCTTAACAGCGGGAGGCACAGATACGCAGTATTTT